This T cell receptor beta chain comes out of a study of cytomegalovirus exposure and HLA in healthy donors. Study-wide findings and caveats: Available immune exposure information covered CMV serostatus only. As a later analysis revealed, the rate of TCR association differed by HLA locus, with DRB1 most and HLA-C fewest. Overall, 164 TCR beta chains were annotated as cytomegalovirus-associated.

As for this clone: The target antigen is unknown.

The CDR3 contains 16 residues. Germline CDR1 SGHTA, CDR2 FQGNSA. The V gene lost 2 bases and the J gene lost 0 bases, with 11 bases spanning the gap. This PCR relied on a set of 60 Vbeta primers and 13 Jbeta primers. This table comes from immunoSEQ multiplex PCR, and its TCRdb copy is limited to in-frame clones, with some not included. Its listing shows 160,000 or so clones. Specimen: PBMCs. The chain is built from TRBV7-2 and TRBJ2-1; a possible D gene is TRBD2 (5 bases). The TCR was taken from a man aged 25 to 40 in good health and CMV-seronegative. The CDR3: CASSLSAVSSYNEQFF. The CDR3 DNA follows: TGTGCCAGCAGCTTATCAGCGGTGAGCTCCTACAATGAGCAGTTCTTC.